This TCR beta chain was recovered during a study of OX40 agonist ivuxolimab in advanced cancers. Overall study context: Treatment of patients was with ivuxolimab, an agonistic anti-OX40 (CD134) antibody.

Produced via immunoSEQ multiplex PCR; TCRdb's table is partial and in-frame only. Of approximately 84,000 clones in the sample, about nine tenths were seen once. The CDR3 totals 15 residues. Germline loops: CDR1 SQVTM, CDR2 ANQGSEA. Trimming cost V 5 bases and J 1 base; bases outside gene matches: 8. The chain joins TRBV29-1 to TRBJ2-5, with 9 bases identical to TRBD1. Source: CD4+ or CD8+ T cells sorted from blood, taken in a trial of the OX40 agonist ivuxolimab. This clonotype was sampled from an adult with an advanced solid tumor such as melanoma, head and neck, liver or kidney cancer. Here the CDR3 DNA reads TGCAGCGTTAGTTCCGGGACAGGGTCCCAAGAGACCCAGTACTTC. Protein sequence: CSVSSGTGSQETQYF. Filled out from reference TRBV29-1 and TRBJ2-5, the complete variable domain reads SAVISQKPSRDICQRGTSLTIQCQVDSQVTMMFWYRQQPGQSLTLIATANQGSEATYESGFVIDKFPISRPNLTFSTLTVSNMSPEDSSIYLCSVSSGTGSQETQYFGPGTRLLVL.